The 17 T cell receptor beta chains presented below share a single source sample, sequenced in a study of blood T cell repertoires in COVID-19. Sequencing was performed with immunoSEQ multiplex PCR; in TCRdb, only in-frame clones are kept and a portion is missing. The sample yields some 100,000 clones, around four fifths seen once. The sample consisted of peripheral blood. The receptors shown here come from a woman aged 65 to 85 with acute or convalescent COVID-19.

This clone was observed a single time. The V and J genes are TRBV11-1 and TRBJ1-2; perhaps TRBD1 as D (5 bases). CDR1 and CDR2 (germline): SGHAT, FQDESV (reference sequence). The length of the CDR3 is 13 residues. V shed 1 base and J shed 3 bases, with 6 bases lying between them. The CDR3 coding sequence is TGTGCCAGCAGCTTAGAAGGGGACTATGGCTACACCTTC. It translates to CASSLEGDYGYTF.

DNA of the CDR3: TGTGCCAGCAGTCTTCCACAGGGGCCACCCTATGGCTACACCTTC. Protein sequence: CASSLPQGPPYGYTF. The chain joins TRBV28 to TRBJ1-2; 7 nucleotides agree with TRBD1. CDR3 size: 15 residues. Germline trimming cut 5 bases from V and 4 bases from J; bases unmatched to any gene: 10. CDR1 and CDR2 from the germline V gene are MDHEN and SYDVKM.

The gene calls are TRBV4-3 and TRBJ1-6, with 7 bases fitting TRBD1. The J segment lost 9 bases and the V segment lost 0 bases, leaving 8 bases of the junction unmatched. The CDR3 covers 16 residues. Germline lookup yields CDR1 LGHNA and CDR2 YSLEER. The CDR3 coding sequence is TGCGCCAGCAGCCAAGATCAAGAACAGGGGCTTTCACCCCTCCACTTT. Its protein product is CASSQDQEQGLSPLHF.

J is TRBJ1-1 and V is TRBV30, with 8 bases that match TRBD1. Looked up from germline, CDR1 is GTSNPN and CDR2 is SVGIG (reference sequence). Trimming took 3 bases from V and 1 from J; bases not matched to a gene: 7. The CDR3 runs to 15 residues. The CDR3 DNA reads TGTGCCTGGAGGGCACAGGGGGAGCAGAACACTGAAGCTTTCTTT. It yields the protein CAWRAQGEQNTEAFF.

The chain links TRBV10-3 to TRBJ1-1; unclear D gene. The CDR3 is 14 amino acids. Germline CDR1 is ENHRY and CDR2 is SYGVKD. V was trimmed by 0 bases and J by 2 bases, leaving 7 bases between them. This chain's CDR3 is CAISESGHNTEAFF. CDR3 nucleotides: TGTGCCATCAGTGAGTCTGGGCATAACACTGAAGCTTTCTTT.

A note on this clone: The same CDR3 can be traced to other DNA sequences in this sample. The genes are TRBV19 and TRBJ1-5; D is unresolved. Trimming pared 3 bases from V and 7 bases from J, leaving 10 bases between. This CDR3 contains 13 residues. Germline CDR1 is LNHDA and CDR2 is SQIVND (reference sequence). The CDR3: CASSISGSQPQHF. The CDR3, as DNA: TGTGCCAGTAGTATCTCAGGTTCCCAGCCCCAGCATTTT.

The chain is built from TRBV19 and TRBJ1-2; weak D call: TRBD1 (5 bases). CDR1 is LNHDA, CDR2 SQIVND, per germline (reference sequence). The CDR3 has 14 amino acids. Trimming took 5 bases from V and 4 from J, leaving 14 bases between them. The CDR3 loop reads CASSVHWQGYGYTF. The CDR3 nucleotides are TGTGCCAGTAGTGTTCACTGGCAGGGCTATGGCTACACCTTC.

As concerns this clone: The sample contains more than one DNA sequence encoding this CDR3. This chain links TRBV19 with TRBJ1-4; D is ambiguous. The CDR3 is made up of 14 amino acids. With 3 bases removed from V and 1 base from J, the gap between germline ends came to 6 bases. Looked up from germline, CDR1 is LNHDA and CDR2 is SQIVND (reference sequence). The CDR3 bases are TGTGCCAGTAGTATGGGCAGAACTAATGAAAAACTGTTTTTT. It specifies CASSMGRTNEKLFF.

The V gene is TRBV19, the J gene TRBJ1-2; tentative D call: TRBD1 (5 bases). This CDR3 is 16 amino acids long. Germline V lookup: CDR1 LNHDA, CDR2 SQIVND (reference sequence). V shed 1 base and J shed 2 bases, with 14 bases lying between them. CDR3 coding DNA: TGTGCCAGTAGTATAGGTAAACGGAACAGGAACTATGGCTACACCTTC. It codes for CASSIGKRNRNYGYTF.

The V call is TRBV7-2, the J call TRBJ1-6; no reliable D call. Germline CDR1 SGHTA, CDR2 FQGNSA. The length of the CDR3 is 12 residues. Trimming stripped 3 bases from V and 9 bases from J, with 6 bases between. DNA of the CDR3: TGTGCCAGCAGCTTTATCGGTTCACCCCTCCACTTT. It yields the protein CASSFIGSPLHF.

CDR3 DNA sequence: TGTGCCAGCAGTGAAGTGAACTTGAACACTGAAGCTTTCTTT. Translated, it gives CASSEVNLNTEAFF. V gene TRBV25-1 combines with J gene TRBJ1-1, with D unclear. The CDR3 has 14 residues. V was pared by 2 bases and J by 0 bases, with 7 bases between. Germline-derived CDR1 and CDR2 are MGHDK and SYGVNS.

V and J are TRBV21-1 and TRBJ1-4; the table names TRBD1, a call not compared with the DNA. TRBV21-1 is deemed a pseudogene. The CDR3 sequence is 14 residues long. CDR3 bases: TGTGCCAGCAGCAAATCAGGGGTAGGTGAAAAACTGTTTTTT. The encoded protein is CASSKSGVGEKLFF.

V usage is TRBV6-1 and J usage is TRBJ1-2; D might be TRBD1 (6 bases). From germline, CDR1 is MNHNS and CDR2 SASEGT. This CDR3 has 14 residues. Trimming shortened V by 3 bases and J by 4 bases, and 12 bases separated the two germline ends. The CDR3 DNA reads as TGTGCCAGCAGTGATAGGGGGAGCCTCTATGGCTACACCTTC. Amino acids: CASSDRGSLYGYTF.

Here the CDR3 DNA reads TGTGCCAGTGGCGGGGGTATGGGCGAGCAGTACGTC. Its protein product is CASGGGMGEQYV. The V gene is TRBV5-6, the J gene TRBJ2-7; 7 bases fit TRBD2. This CDR3 region has 12 residues. CDR1 and CDR2 from the germline V gene are SGHDT and YYEEEE. Trimming removed 8 bases from V and 6 bases from J; junction bases left unmatched: 8.

This clone was observed once. The J gene is TRBJ2-3, the V gene TRBV3-1 (or the pseudogene TRBV3-2); 10 nucleotides line up with TRBD1. Germline CDR1 LGHDT, CDR2 YNNKEL (reference sequence). With 4 bases clipped from V and 6 bases from J, the junction kept 4 bases outside the gene matches. The CDR3 has 14 residues. CDR3 DNA sequence: TGTGCCAGCAGCCGGGGACAGGGGCGGGATACGCAGTATTTT. This translates into CASSRGQGRDTQYF.

The chain has TRBV5-1 and TRBJ1-1; D might be TRBD1 (6 bases). Trimming removed 2 bases at V and 7 bases at J, with 15 bases between. The germline V gene encodes CDR1 SGHRS and CDR2 YFSETQ. The CDR3 is 14 amino acids. Here the CDR3 DNA reads TGCGCCAGCAGCTTTGAGGACTCCAGGGGTGAAGCTTTCTTT. Its translation is CASSFEDSRGEAFF.

The V and J genes are TRBV5-1 and TRBJ2-2; D gene uncertain. The CDR3 consists of 15 residues. Germline CDR1 and CDR2: SGHRS and YFSETQ. Trimming removed 4 bases from V and 5 bases from J, with 15 bases in between. CDR3 amino acids: CASSVSLVGTGELFF. CDR3 in DNA: TGCGCCAGCAGCGTGAGTTTAGTCGGGACCGGGGAGCTGTTTTTT.